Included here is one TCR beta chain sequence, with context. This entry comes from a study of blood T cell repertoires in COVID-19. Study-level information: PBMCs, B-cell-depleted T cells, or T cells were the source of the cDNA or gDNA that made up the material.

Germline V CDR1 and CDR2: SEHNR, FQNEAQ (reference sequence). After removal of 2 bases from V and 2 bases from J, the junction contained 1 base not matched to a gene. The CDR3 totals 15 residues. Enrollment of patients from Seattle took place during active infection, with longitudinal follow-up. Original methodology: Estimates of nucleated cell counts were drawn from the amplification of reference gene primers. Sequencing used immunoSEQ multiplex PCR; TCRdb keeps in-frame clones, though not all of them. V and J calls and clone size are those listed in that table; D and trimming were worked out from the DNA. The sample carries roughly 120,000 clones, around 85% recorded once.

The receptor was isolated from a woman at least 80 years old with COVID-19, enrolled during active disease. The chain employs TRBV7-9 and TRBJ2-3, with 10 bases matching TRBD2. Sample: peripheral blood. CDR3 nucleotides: TGTGCCAGCAGCTTACTAGCGGGAGCCACAGATACGCAGTATTTT. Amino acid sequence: CASSLLAGATDTQYF.